This T cell receptor beta chain was found in a study of blood T cell repertoires in COVID-19. The overall study: Sources were T cells, B-cell-depleted T cells, or PBMCs; the material itself was cDNA or gDNA.

In the authors' methods: Amplification of reference gene primers was used by the study to estimate nucleated cell counts. Sequenced by immunoSEQ multiplex PCR; TCRdb stores in-frame clones only, minus some. Clonal size and the V and J genes are those of that table, whereas D and trimming came from the DNA. The sample lists about 99,000 clones, 75% to 85% occurring once. The receptor was isolated from a woman aged 80 or over with active or convalescent COVID-19. Specimen: peripheral blood.

In DNA, the CDR3 is TGTGCCAGCAGTGAAAGGGGGTCAGGCCGTGGAGTTGGGAGCTCTGGAAACACCATATATTTT. Translating it yields CASSERGSGRGVGSSGNTIYF. The gene calls are TRBV6-1 and TRBJ1-3; weak D call: TRBD1 (6 bases). The CDR3 has 21 amino acids. The germline V and J ends were trimmed by 2 bases and 0 bases, with 26 bases remaining between them. CDR1 MNHNS and CDR2 SASEGT come from the germline V gene.